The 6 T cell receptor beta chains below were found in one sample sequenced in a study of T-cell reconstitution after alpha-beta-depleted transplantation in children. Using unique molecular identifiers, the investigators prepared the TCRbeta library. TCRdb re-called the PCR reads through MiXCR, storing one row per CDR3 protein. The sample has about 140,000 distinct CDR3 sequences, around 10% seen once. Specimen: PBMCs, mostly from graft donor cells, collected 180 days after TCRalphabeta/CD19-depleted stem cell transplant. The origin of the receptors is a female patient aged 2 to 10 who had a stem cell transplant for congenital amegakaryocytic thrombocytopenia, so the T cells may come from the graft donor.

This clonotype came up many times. The CDR3 loop is CASSLGTPGYNEQFF. The DNA for the CDR3 is TGTGCCAGCAGCTTGGGGACGCCCGGCTACAATGAGCAGTTCTTC. This chain uses TRBV5-4 with TRBJ2-1; D remains ambiguous. V lost 0 bases and J lost 3, with 10 bases in between. CDR1 and CDR2 from the germline V gene are SGHNT and YYREEE (reference sequence). This CDR3 contains 15 residues. The full variable domain, rest sourced from reference TRBV5-4 and TRBJ2-1, is ETGVTQSPTHLIKTRGQQVTLRCSSQSGHNTVSWYQQALGQGPQFIFQYYREEENGRGNFPPRFSGLQFPNYSSELNVNALELDDSALYLCASSLGTPGYNEQFFGPGTRLTVL.

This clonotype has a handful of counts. CDR3 in amino acids: CASSLTTGIYEQYF. The CDR3 nucleotides are TGTGCCAGCAGCTTGACGACAGGGATCTACGAGCAGTACTTC. The chain carries TRBV5-5 and TRBJ2-7; 7 nucleotides match TRBD1. Germline V gene lookup returns CDR1 SGHKS and CDR2 YYEKEE (reference sequence). CDR3 length: 14 residues. V trimming: 1 base; J trimming: 3 bases; junction bases outside the gene matches: 4.

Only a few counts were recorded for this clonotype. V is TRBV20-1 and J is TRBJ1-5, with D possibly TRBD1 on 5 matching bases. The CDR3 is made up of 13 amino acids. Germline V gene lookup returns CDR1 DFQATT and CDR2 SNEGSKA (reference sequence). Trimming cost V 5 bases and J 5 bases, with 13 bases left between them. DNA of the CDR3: TGCAGTGCTGCTACAGGAGGGGATCAGCCCCAGCATTTT. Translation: CSAATGGDQPQHF.

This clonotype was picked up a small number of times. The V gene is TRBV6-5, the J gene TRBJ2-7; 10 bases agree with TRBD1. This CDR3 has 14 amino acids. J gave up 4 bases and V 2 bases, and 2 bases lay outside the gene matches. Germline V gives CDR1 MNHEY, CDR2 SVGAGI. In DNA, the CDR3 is TGTGCCAGCAGTTACAGGACAGGGGGGTACGAGCAGTACTTC. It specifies CASSYRTGGYEQYF.

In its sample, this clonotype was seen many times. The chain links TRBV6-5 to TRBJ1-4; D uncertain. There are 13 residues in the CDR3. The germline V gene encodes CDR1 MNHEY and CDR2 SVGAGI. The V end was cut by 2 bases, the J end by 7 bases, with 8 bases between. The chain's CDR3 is CASSYRMGEKLFF. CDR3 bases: TGTGCCAGCAGTTACCGTATGGGTGAAAAACTGTTTTTT.

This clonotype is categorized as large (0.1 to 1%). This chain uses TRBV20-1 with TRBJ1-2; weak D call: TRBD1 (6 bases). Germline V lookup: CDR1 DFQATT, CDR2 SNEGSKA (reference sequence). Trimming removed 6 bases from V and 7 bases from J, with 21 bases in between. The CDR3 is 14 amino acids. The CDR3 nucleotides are TGCAGTGCCAATAATTGGGGCTCCAGGGGTGGCTACACCTTC. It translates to CSANNWGSRGGYTF.